What follows are 20 T cell receptor beta chains derived from one specimen sequenced in a study of blood T cell repertoires in COVID-19. Repertoires were generated with immunoSEQ multiplex PCR, while TCRdb's copy carries only in-frame clones and drops some. The sample lists some 250,000 clones; approximately 85% were seen once. The sample consisted of PBMCs or T cells enriched from blood (not recorded which). The receptors stem from a woman aged 50 to 60 who had recovered from COVID-19.

The chain recombines TRBV20-1 with TRBJ1-5, with D tentatively TRBD1 (6 bases). This CDR3 spans 15 amino acids. Deletions cut 3 bases from V and 5 bases from J, with 17 bases between. CDR1 is DFQATT, CDR2 SNEGSKA, per germline (reference sequence). The CDR3 nucleotides are TGCAGTGCTAGTCCCGCGACAGGCGTCCATCAGCCCCAGCATTTT. Translation gives CSASPATGVHQPQHF.

V usage is TRBV10-1 and J usage is TRBJ2-1; D gene ambiguous. In germline, CDR1 is WNHNN, CDR2 SYGVQD (reference sequence). The CDR3 loop spans 13 amino acids. Trimming stripped 0 bases from V and 4 bases from J, with 4 bases between. The DNA for the CDR3 is TGCGCCAGCAGTGAGTCGAGATACAATGAGCAGTTCTTC. Protein sequence: CASSESRYNEQFF.

This clone was seen just once. V is TRBV28 and J is TRBJ1-2; maybe TRBD1 (6 bases). This CDR3 spans 14 amino acids. Between the trimmed V and J ends, which lost 6 bases and 4 bases, there was a span of 15 bases. Germline V gives CDR1 MDHEN, CDR2 SYDVKM. CDR3 loop: CASRPPGAGYGYTF. In DNA, the CDR3 is TGTGCCAGCAGACCCCCAGGGGCCGGCTATGGCTACACCTTC.

The V and J genes are TRBV3-1 (or the pseudogene TRBV3-2) and TRBJ1-6; D might be TRBD1 (5 bases). Trimming removed 1 base from V and 7 bases from J, with 14 bases in between. The CDR3 has 16 amino acids. Germline V lookup: CDR1 LGHDT, CDR2 YNNKEL (reference sequence). Here the CDR3 reads CASSQARVVNNSPLHF. DNA of the CDR3: TGTGCCAGCAGCCAAGCCAGGGTGGTTAACAATTCACCCCTCCACTTT.

The gene calls are TRBV5-6 and TRBJ2-7, with D maybe TRBD1 (5 bases). The CDR3 contains 15 residues. Trimming shortened V by 1 base and J by 0 bases, and 11 bases separated the two germline ends. Per germline, CDR1 SGHDT and CDR2 YYEEEE. CDR3 protein: CASSLYGQSSYEQYF. CDR3 in DNA: TGTGCCAGCAGCTTGTACGGACAAAGCTCCTACGAGCAGTACTTC.

The V gene is TRBV6-5, the J gene TRBJ1-1; no firm D call. The CDR3 runs 13 residues. The germline gives CDR1 MNHEY, CDR2 SVGAGI. V was shortened by 4 bases and J by 5 bases, with 11 bases between the two germline ends. The chain's CDR3 is CASSLGGHTEAFF. The CDR3 DNA follows: TGTGCCAGCAGTTTAGGTGGGCATACTGAAGCTTTCTTT.

The gene calls are TRBV6-1 and TRBJ2-3; the match to TRBD2 covers 9 bases. Germline V gene lookup returns CDR1 MNHNS and CDR2 SASEGT. Trimming took 2 bases from V and 6 from J; bases not matched to a gene: 3. The CDR3 spans 14 residues. In nucleotides, the CDR3 is TGTGCCAGCAGTGAAACTAGCGGGCTTGATACGCAGTATTTT. It translates to CASSETSGLDTQYF.

For the CDR3, the DNA is TGCAGCAGCGACACAGATACGCAGTATTTT. Translation gives CSSDTDTQYF. The chain is built from TRBV29-1 and TRBJ2-3; D not certain. Germline CDR1 is SQVTM and CDR2 is ANQGSEA. This CDR3 comprises 10 residues. V was trimmed by 8 bases and J by 2 bases, leaving 5 bases between them.

This sequence joins TRBV2 and TRBJ2-2; maybe TRBD1 (6 bases). V gave up 7 bases and J gave up 1 base, with 13 bases separating them. CDR1 and CDR2 (germline): SNHLY, FYNNEI. The CDR3 has 15 amino acids. CDR3 nucleotide sequence: TGTGCCAGCAAGGCATGGACAGAGAACACCGGGGAGCTGTTTTTT. It is translated as CASKAWTENTGELFF.

This clone occurred a few times. The chain carries TRBV5-1 and TRBJ1-1; D is possibly TRBD1 (6 bases). CDR3 length: 15 amino acids. Germline CDR1 SGHRS, CDR2 YFSETQ. The V end was cut by 1 base, the J end by 6 bases, with 16 bases between. CDR3 residues: CASSLQDSRTAEAFF. CDR3 DNA: TGCGCCAGCAGCTTGCAGGACAGTCGAACCGCTGAAGCTTTCTTT.

The chain has TRBV5-1 and TRBJ1-1; 7 nucleotides line up with TRBD1. V lost 1 base, J lost 9 bases, and 9 bases stayed unmatched. The CDR3 spans 14 residues. The V gene's germline CDR1 is SGHRS and CDR2 YFSETQ. The CDR3 spells CASSLLGTEKKAFF. Written as DNA, the CDR3 is TGCGCCAGCAGCTTGCTCGGGACAGAGAAGAAAGCTTTCTTT.

The V call is TRBV11-1, the J call TRBJ1-4; the match to TRBD1 covers 10 bases. This CDR3 comprises 15 residues. J gave up 3 bases and V 5 bases, and 3 bases lay outside the gene matches. CDR1 and CDR2 (germline): SGHAT, FQDESV (reference sequence). The CDR3 coding sequence is TGTGCCAGCAGCCCAGGACAGGGGGCTAATGAAAAACTGTTTTTT. Translating gives CASSPGQGANEKLFF.

This rearrangement joins TRBV2 to TRBJ1-3, with a possible D match to TRBD1 (6 bases). This CDR3 contains 13 residues. Trimming removed 6 bases at V and 8 bases at J, with 14 bases between. The germline gives CDR1 SNHLY, CDR2 FYNNEI. CDR3 bases: TGTGCCAGCAGAAGAGGAGAGGGGGACACCATATATTTT. Translation gives CASRRGEGDTIYF.

The chain is built from TRBV27 and TRBJ1-3, with a possible D match to TRBD1 (5 bases). V shed 10 bases and J shed 0 bases, with 22 bases lying between them. CDR3 length equals 17 residues. The germline gives CDR1 MNHEY, CDR2 SMNVEV (reference sequence). The CDR3 reads CATRLTAGPSSGNTIYF. The CDR3, as DNA: TGTGCCACCCGACTCACCGCGGGGCCCAGCTCTGGAAACACCATATATTTT.

This clone was observed once. V is TRBV10-3 and J is TRBJ1-6; D gene uncertain. The CDR3 spans 14 residues. CDR1 is ENHRY, CDR2 SYGVKD, per germline. The ends were cut back, 2 bases at V and 4 bases at J, with 6 bases in the middle. The CDR3 loop is CAISEGAYNSPLHF. CDR3 bases: TGTGCCATCAGTGAGGGAGCTTATAATTCACCCCTCCACTTT.

The chain has TRBV29-1 and TRBJ2-7; 12 bases map to TRBD2. This CDR3 is built from 14 residues. The V segment lost 4 bases and the J segment 3 bases; nucleotides outside the gene matches: 4. CDR1 is SQVTM and CDR2 is ANQGSEA in the germline V gene. CDR3 nucleotide sequence: TGCAGCGTTGTTGAGACTAGCGGGAGCTACGAGCAGTACTTC. Amino acid sequence: CSVVETSGSYEQYF.

The J gene is TRBJ2-1, the V gene TRBV10-3; the D gene is possibly TRBD2 (6 bases). CDR3 length: 15 residues. Germline-derived CDR1 and CDR2 are ENHRY and SYGVKD. Trimming took off 6 bases at V and 4 bases at J, with 16 bases between the two ends. The CDR3 here is CAISNRDGGYNEQFF. DNA of the CDR3: TGTGCCATCAGCAACCGGGACGGAGGGTACAATGAGCAGTTCTTC.

The chain employs TRBV15 and TRBJ2-1, with D possibly being TRBD2 (7 bases). Trimming left V 3 bases short and J 9 bases short, with 21 bases between. The CDR3 spans 16 residues. Germline CDR1 reads LNHNV; CDR2 reads YYDKDF (reference sequence). This CDR3 is CATSSRGWEGRIEQFF. Here the CDR3 DNA reads TGTGCCACCAGCAGTAGGGGGTGGGAGGGGAGGATTGAGCAGTTCTTC.

The chain uses TRBV6-5 and TRBJ1-1, with TRBD1 matching over 10 bases. Trimming cost V 5 bases and J 7 bases; bases outside gene matches: 10. There are 15 residues in the CDR3. Germline-derived CDR1 and CDR2 are MNHEY and SVGAGI. This CDR3 reads CASSTRRTGGSEAFF. In nucleotides, the CDR3 is TGTGCCAGCAGTACCCGCCGGACAGGGGGAAGTGAAGCTTTCTTT.

The gene calls are TRBV5-4 and TRBJ2-7; no firm D call. Germline V gene lookup returns CDR1 SGHNT and CDR2 YYREEE (reference sequence). The CDR3 has 14 residues. V dropped 0 bases and J dropped 7 bases, with 14 bases sitting between them. The CDR3 here is CASSLDRAAREQYF. As DNA, the CDR3 is TGTGCCAGCAGCTTGGACCGAGCTGCCAGGGAGCAGTACTTC. Looking up the rest from reference TRBV5-4 and TRBJ2-7 gives the full variable domain: ETGVTQSPTHLIKTRGQQVTLRCSSQSGHNTVSWYQQALGQGPQFIFQYYREEENGRGNFPPRFSGLQFPNYSSELNVNALELDDSALYLCASSLDRAAREQYFGPGTRLTVT.